This entry concerns a single T cell receptor (beta chain). For TCRbeta, the library was prepared with unique molecular identifiers. TCRdb called the PCR reads again in MiXCR, with one record for every CDR3 protein. Altogether about 610,000 distinct CDR3 sequences are present, over 9.5% being singletons, with the ten largest covering roughly 3.9%. With 6 bases clipped from V and 6 bases from J, the junction kept 1 base outside the gene matches. Looked up from germline, CDR1 is GTSNPN and CDR2 is SVGIG (reference sequence). The CDR3 runs 11 residues. The sample comes from a study of T-cell reconstitution after alpha-beta-depleted transplantation in children.

The origin of this receptor is a human donor who donated a stem cell graft to a child with acute myeloid leukemia. The chain joins TRBV30 to TRBJ1-2, with 10 bases identical to TRBD1. The input for sequencing was PBMCs from the stem cell graft donor, taken from the stem cell graft. CDR3 protein: CACGTGDGYTF. In DNA, the CDR3 is TGTGCCTGTGGGACAGGGGATGGCTACACCTTC.